A few counts support the clone carrying this TCR beta chain. This sample stems from a study of spatial heterogeneity in lung cancer. As for time point: blood at routine non-recurrence follow-up after resection. Material for sequencing was whole RNA from tumor, nontumor lung or frozen PBMC, left unsorted. Each TCR cDNA molecule bore a unique molecular identifier. TCRdb itself ran the 5' RACE reads through MiXCR, one entry per CDR3 protein. The table records 25,000 or so distinct CDR3 sequences, 4.5% to 7.5% of them present only once. Germline-derived CDR1 and CDR2 are DFQATT and SNEGSKA (reference sequence). The CDR3 sequence is 14 residues long. The V end lost 6 bases, the J end lost 4 bases, and 17 bases lay between the germline ends.

The receptor's source is a male donor with early-stage non-small cell lung cancer. The material sequenced was PBMCs, taken at follow-up. V is TRBV20-1 and J is TRBJ2-3; unclear D gene. CDR3 DNA: TGCAGTGCCCTAGATATGACCAAGCCAGATACGCAGTATTTT. It codes for CSALDMTKPDTQYF.